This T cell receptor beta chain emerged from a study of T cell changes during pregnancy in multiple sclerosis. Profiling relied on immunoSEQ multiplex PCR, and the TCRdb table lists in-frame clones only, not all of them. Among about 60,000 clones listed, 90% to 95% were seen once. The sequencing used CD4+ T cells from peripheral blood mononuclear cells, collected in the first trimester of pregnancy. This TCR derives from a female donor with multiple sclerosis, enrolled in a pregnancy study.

The CDR3 sequence is CASGFSGGIFSTF. The CDR3, as DNA: TGTGCTAGTGGTTTTTCGGGGGGCATTTTTAGCACCTTC. The chain is built from TRBV12-5 and TRBJ1-2, with a weak D call TRBD1 (6 bases). From germline, CDR1 is LGHNT and CDR2 FRNRAP. This CDR3 comprises 13 residues. Trimming removed 3 bases at V and 13 bases at J, with 18 bases between.